This TCR beta chain is drawn from a study of shared clonotypes between healthy human individuals. There are 16 residues in the CDR3. The V and J ends lost 1 base and 3 bases, in that order; junction bases with no gene match: 7. The V gene's germline CDR1 is SEHNR and CDR2 FQNEAQ (reference sequence). The assay was immunoSEQ multiplex PCR, and TCRdb's table has in-frame clones only and misses some. The repertoire holds fewer than 1 million clones, just over 95% seen once, with less than 0.25% in the top ten. CD45RO-negative, CCR7-positively selected cells formed the naive CD8 fraction, excluding terminally differentiated effector memory CD45RA+ cells.

The chain uses TRBV7-9 and TRBJ2-7; 9 bases are shared with TRBD2. Sample: naive CD8+ T cells sorted from blood. The TCR comes from a man in his thirties or forties in good health. Here the CDR3 DNA reads TGTGCCAGCAGCTTAGATAGCGGGAGAGCTATCTACGAGCAGTACTTC. It codes for CASSLDSGRAIYEQYF.